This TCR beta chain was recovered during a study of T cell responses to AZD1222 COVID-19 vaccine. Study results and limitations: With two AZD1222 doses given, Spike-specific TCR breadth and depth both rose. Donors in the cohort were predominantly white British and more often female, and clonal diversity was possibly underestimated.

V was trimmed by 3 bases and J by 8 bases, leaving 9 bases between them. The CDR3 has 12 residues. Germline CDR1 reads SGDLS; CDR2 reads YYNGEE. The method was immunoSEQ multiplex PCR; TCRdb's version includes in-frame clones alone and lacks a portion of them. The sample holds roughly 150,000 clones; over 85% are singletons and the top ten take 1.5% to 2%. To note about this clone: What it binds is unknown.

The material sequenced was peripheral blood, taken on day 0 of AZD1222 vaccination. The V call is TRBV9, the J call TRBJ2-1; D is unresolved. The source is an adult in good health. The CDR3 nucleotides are TGTGCCAGCAGCGCCCTTGGGTATGAGCAGTTCTTC. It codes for CASSALGYEQFF.